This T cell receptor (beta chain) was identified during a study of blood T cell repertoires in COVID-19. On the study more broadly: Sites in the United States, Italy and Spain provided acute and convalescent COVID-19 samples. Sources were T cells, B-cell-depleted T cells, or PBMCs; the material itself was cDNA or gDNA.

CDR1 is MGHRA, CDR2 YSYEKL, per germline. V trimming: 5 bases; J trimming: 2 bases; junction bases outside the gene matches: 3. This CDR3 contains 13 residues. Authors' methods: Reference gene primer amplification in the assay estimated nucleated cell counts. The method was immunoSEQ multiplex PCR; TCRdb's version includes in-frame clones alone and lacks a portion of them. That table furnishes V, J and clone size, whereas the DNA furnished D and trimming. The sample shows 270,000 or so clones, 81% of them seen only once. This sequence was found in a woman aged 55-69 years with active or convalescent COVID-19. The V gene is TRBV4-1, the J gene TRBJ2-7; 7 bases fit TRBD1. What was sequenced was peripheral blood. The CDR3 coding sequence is TGCGCCAGCAGCGGGACAGCAGCCTACGAGCAGTACTTC. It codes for CASSGTAAYEQYF.